The rows below give T cell receptor beta chains drawn from one sample of a study of B cell selection in AIRE deficiency. Some clones are missing from TCRdb's copy, which holds only in-frame ones; the method was immunoSEQ multiplex PCR. The repertoire holds some 20,000 clones, with around 97% as singletons. The sequencing sample was made of conventional CD4+ T cells sorted from PBMCs. These receptors originate from a human donor with AIRE deficiency. Each CDR3 is given with its conserved first and last residue. Fields, in order: D gene, V gene, clone size, J gene, CDR3 protein, CDR3 DNA. A D gene is named only where the DNA matches it firmly. A clone size is listed for some rows: how often the clone was seen (once, few, many), or a class if it is expanded.

D: TRBD2
V: TRBV29-1
size: once
J: TRBJ2-3
CDR3: CSVGAGGTDTQYF
DNA: TGCAGCGTCGGGGCGGGAGGAACAGATACGCAGTATTTT

D: NA
V: TRBV21-1
size: NA
J: TRBJ1-1
CDR3: CAWKPGQGPEAFF
DNA: TGTGCCTGGAAACCGGGACAGGGGCCTGAAGCTTTCTTT

D: NA
V: TRBV19
size: NA
J: TRBJ1-5
CDR3: CASSIVLSGNQPQHF
DNA: TGTGCCAGTAGTATCGTCTTATCTGGCAATCAGCCCCAGCATTTT

D: NA
V: TRBV5-1
size: NA
J: TRBJ2-7
CDR3: CASSFTVSYEQYF
DNA: TGCGCCAGCAGCTTCACCGTTTCCTACGAGCAGTACTTC

D: NA
V: TRBV27
size: NA
J: TRBJ1-5
CDR3: CASSLAAGARNQPQHF
DNA: TGTGCCAGCAGTTTAGCGGCAGGGGCTCGCAATCAGCCCCAGCATTTT

D: TRBD2
V: TRBV27
size: NA
J: TRBJ2-3
CDR3: CASSPHRLAGFSETQYF
DNA: TGTGCCAGCAGTCCGCACAGGCTAGCGGGATTTTCGGAGACGCAGTATTTT

D: TRBD1
V: TRBV2
size: once
J: TRBJ2-7
CDR3: CASRRTRDRGSYEQYF
DNA: TGTGCCAGCAGACGGACCCGGGACAGGGGATCCTACGAGCAGTACTTC

D: NA
V: TRBV9
size: NA
J: TRBJ1-1
CDR3: CASSVEHFGGTEAFF
DNA: TGTGCCAGCAGCGTAGAGCATTTCGGGGGCACTGAAGCTTTCTTT

D: TRBD1
V: TRBV10-3
size: NA
J: TRBJ1-4
CDR3: CAAGTGVEKLFF
DNA: TGTGCCGCAGGGACAGGGGTTGAAAAACTGTTTTTT

D: NA
V: TRBV27
size: NA
J: TRBJ1-5
CDR3: CASAGGVSLSQHF
DNA: TGTGCCAGCGCGGGAGGGGTGAGCTTGTCGCAGCATTTT

D: NA
V: TRBV7-8
size: NA
J: TRBJ1-6
CDR3: CASSLKTSPNDSPLHF
DNA: TGTGCCAGCAGCCTTAAGACGTCGCCGAACGATTCACCCCTCCACTTT

D: TRBD2
V: TRBV28
size: NA
J: TRBJ2-1
CDR3: CASSSPYRLAVQYNEQFF
DNA: TGTGCCAGCAGTTCACCGTACCGACTAGCGGTTCAATACAATGAGCAGTTCTTC

D: NA
V: TRBV27
size: NA
J: TRBJ2-7
CDR3: CASGLGGKLWNEQYF
DNA: TGTGCCAGCGGTCTAGGGGGGAAGCTGTGGAACGAGCAGTACTTC

D: NA
V: TRBV27
size: NA
J: TRBJ2-7
CDR3: CASSWRSSYEQYF
DNA: TGTGCCAGCAGTTGGAGGTCCTCCTACGAGCAGTACTTC

D: NA
V: TRBV6-5
size: NA
J: TRBJ2-3
CDR3: CASSGRGVGTDTQYF
DNA: TGTGCCAGCAGCGGAAGGGGTGTTGGCACAGATACGCAGTATTTT

D: NA
V: TRBV7-2
size: NA
J: TRBJ1-2
CDR3: CASSFDRTIHLYGYTF
DNA: TGTGCCAGCAGCTTCGACAGAACAATTCACCTCTATGGCTACACCTTC

D: TRBD1
V: TRBV29-1
size: NA
J: TRBJ2-7
CDR3: CSAALGQGGSYEQYF
DNA: TGCAGCGCTGCCCTCGGACAGGGAGGATCTTACGAGCAGTACTTC

D: TRBD1
V: TRBV4-2
size: once
J: TRBJ1-2
CDR3: CASLQSDRAEGYTF
DNA: TGTGCCAGCCTACAGTCGGACAGGGCGGAGGGCTACACCTTC

D: NA
V: TRBV28
size: NA
J: TRBJ1-2
CDR3: CASSLKPGYFGYTF
DNA: TGTGCCAGCAGTTTAAAGCCAGGGTACTTTGGCTACACCTTC

D: NA
V: TRBV19
size: NA
J: TRBJ2-1
CDR3: CASSKKREANEQFF
DNA: TGTGCCAGTAGTAAGAAACGGGAAGCAAATGAGCAGTTCTTC

D: TRBD1
V: TRBV4-3
size: NA
J: TRBJ2-1
CDR3: CASSQTHRGEQFF
DNA: TGCGCCAGCAGCCAAACGCACAGGGGTGAGCAGTTCTTC

D: TRBD1
V: TRBV29-1
size: NA
J: TRBJ1-2
CDR3: CSATTGEGGYTF
DNA: TGCAGCGCCACGACAGGGGAGGGTGGCTACACCTTC

D: NA
V: TRBV5-4
size: NA
J: TRBJ1-2
CDR3: CASSFFSRDYGYTF
DNA: TGTGCCAGCAGCTTTTTTTCCAGGGACTATGGCTACACCTTC

D: NA
V: TRBV2
size: NA
J: TRBJ2-3
CDR3: CASSSTQGGTDTQYF
DNA: TGTGCCAGCAGTTCCACACAGGGTGGCACAGATACGCAGTATTTT

D: NA
V: TRBV19
size: NA
J: TRBJ2-5
CDR3: CASNPRAGKGQETQYF
DNA: TGTGCCAGTAACCCCCGGGCCGGGAAAGGCCAAGAGACCCAGTACTTC